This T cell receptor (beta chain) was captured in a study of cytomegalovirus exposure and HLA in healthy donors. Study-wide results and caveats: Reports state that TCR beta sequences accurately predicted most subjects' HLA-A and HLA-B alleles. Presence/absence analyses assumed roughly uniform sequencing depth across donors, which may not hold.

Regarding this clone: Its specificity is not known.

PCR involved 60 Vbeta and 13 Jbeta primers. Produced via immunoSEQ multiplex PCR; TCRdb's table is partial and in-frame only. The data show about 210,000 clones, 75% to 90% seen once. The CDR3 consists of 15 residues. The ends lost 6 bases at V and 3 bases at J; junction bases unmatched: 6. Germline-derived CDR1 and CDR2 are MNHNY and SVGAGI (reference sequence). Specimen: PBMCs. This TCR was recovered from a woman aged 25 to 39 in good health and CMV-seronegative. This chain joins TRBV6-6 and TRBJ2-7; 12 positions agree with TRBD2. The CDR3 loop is CASRRTSGANYEQYF. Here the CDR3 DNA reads TGTGCCAGCAGACGGACTAGCGGGGCAAACTACGAGCAGTACTTC.